Listed below are T cell receptor beta chains from one sample, sequenced in a study of shared clonotypes between healthy human individuals. TCRdb's copy holds only in-frame clones and misses some; the assay was immunoSEQ multiplex PCR. In the table there are roughly 2.4 million clones, almost 96% of which are singletons. Material: naive CD4+ T cells sorted from blood. The source of these receptors is a man aged 18 to 30 in good health. CDR3s include the opening cysteine and the closing phenylalanine or tryptophan. Each record gives: J gene, clone size, V gene, D gene, CDR3 protein, CDR3 DNA. A D gene is named only where the DNA matches it firmly. Clone size, where shown, is once, few, many, or a class for clones that have expanded.

j_call: TRBJ2-1; clone_size: -; v_call: TRBV2; d_call: -; cdr3_aa: CASSEVGGTYNEQFF; cdr3_nt: TGTGCCAGCAGTGAAGTGGGAGGTACCTACAATGAGCAGTTCTTC
j_call: TRBJ2-2; clone_size: -; v_call: TRBV7-2; d_call: TRBD2; cdr3_aa: CASSHGLAGVRPNTGELFF; cdr3_nt: TGTGCCAGCAGCCATGGCCTAGCGGGAGTTCGCCCGAACACCGGGGAGCTGTTTTTT
j_call: TRBJ2-7; clone_size: -; v_call: TRBV10-1; d_call: -; cdr3_aa: CASSESGGYEQYF; cdr3_nt: TGCGCCAGCAGTGAGTCGGGGGGTTACGAGCAGTACTTC
j_call: TRBJ2-7; clone_size: -; v_call: TRBV9; d_call: -; cdr3_aa: CASTPLGEPYEQYF; cdr3_nt: TGTGCCAGCACACCTCTCGGGGAACCCTACGAGCAGTACTTC
j_call: TRBJ2-7; clone_size: -; v_call: TRBV12-5; d_call: -; cdr3_aa: CASGIRTLLYEQYF; cdr3_nt: TGTGCTAGTGGTATACGGACCTTACTCTACGAGCAGTACTTC
j_call: TRBJ1-2; clone_size: -; v_call: TRBV4-3; d_call: TRBD1; cdr3_aa: CASSQDFGQGANGYTF; cdr3_nt: TGCGCCAGCAGCCAAGATTTCGGACAGGGGGCTAATGGCTACACCTTC
j_call: TRBJ2-3; clone_size: -; v_call: TRBV10-3; d_call: TRBD1; cdr3_aa: CAISLDRGNSDTQYF; cdr3_nt: TGTGCCATCAGTCTGGACAGGGGAAACTCAGATACGCAGTATTTT
j_call: TRBJ2-3; clone_size: -; v_call: TRBV30; d_call: TRBD2; cdr3_aa: CAWSVKTSGRRDTQYF; cdr3_nt: TGTGCCTGGAGTGTAAAGACTAGCGGGAGGAGAGATACGCAGTATTTT
j_call: TRBJ2-7; clone_size: -; v_call: TRBV6-6; d_call: TRBD1; cdr3_aa: CASNGQDSYEQYF; cdr3_nt: TGTGCCAGCAACGGACAGGACTCCTACGAGCAGTACTTC
j_call: TRBJ1-6; clone_size: few; v_call: TRBV7-8; d_call: -; cdr3_aa: CASSLESSYSPLHF; cdr3_nt: TGTGCCAGCAGCTTAGAAAGCAGCTATTCACCCCTCCACTTT
j_call: TRBJ2-1; clone_size: -; v_call: TRBV28; d_call: -; cdr3_aa: CASSLSKRTHYNEQFF; cdr3_nt: TGTGCCAGCAGTTTATCAAAGCGCACCCACTACAATGAGCAGTTCTTC
j_call: TRBJ2-3; clone_size: -; v_call: TRBV6-1; d_call: TRBD1; cdr3_aa: CASDRADRDTQYF; cdr3_nt: TGTGCGTCGGACAGGGCCGATCGAGATACGCAGTATTTT
j_call: TRBJ2-3; clone_size: -; v_call: TRBV2; d_call: -; cdr3_aa: CASSVSGPIDTQYF; cdr3_nt: TGTGCCAGCAGTGTTTCGGGTCCCATCGATACGCAGTATTTT
j_call: TRBJ1-1; clone_size: -; v_call: TRBV2; d_call: -; cdr3_aa: CASSTEGYGAEAFF; cdr3_nt: TGTGCCAGCAGTACGGAGGGATATGGAGCTGAAGCTTTCTTT
j_call: TRBJ2-1; clone_size: -; v_call: TRBV5-4; d_call: TRBD2; cdr3_aa: CASRLAGGPHNEQFF; cdr3_nt: TGTGCCAGCAGATTAGCGGGGGGGCCCCACAATGAGCAGTTCTTC
j_call: TRBJ2-7; clone_size: -; v_call: TRBV27; d_call: TRBD2; cdr3_aa: CASSAPSGGSYEQYF; cdr3_nt: TGTGCCAGCAGTGCGCCTAGCGGGGGATCCTACGAGCAGTACTTC
j_call: TRBJ2-5; clone_size: -; v_call: TRBV2; d_call: TRBD1; cdr3_aa: CASKRDRGLQETQYF; cdr3_nt: TGTGCCAGCAAGCGGGACAGGGGCCTCCAAGAGACCCAGTACTTC
j_call: TRBJ1-2; clone_size: once; v_call: TRBV7-2; d_call: TRBD1; cdr3_aa: CASSLGDSGNYGYTF; cdr3_nt: TGTGCCAGCAGCTTAGGGGACAGCGGCAACTATGGCTACACCTTC
j_call: TRBJ2-1; clone_size: -; v_call: TRBV27; d_call: TRBD2; cdr3_aa: CASSSSGSFHNEQFF; cdr3_nt: TGTGCCAGCAGTTCTAGCGGGAGTTTCCACAATGAGCAGTTCTTC
j_call: TRBJ2-7; clone_size: -; v_call: TRBV2; d_call: TRBD2; cdr3_aa: CASSGGTYEQYF; cdr3_nt: TGTGCCAGCAGCGGGGGGACCTACGAGCAGTACTTC
j_call: TRBJ2-1; clone_size: once; v_call: TRBV10-3; d_call: -; cdr3_aa: CAISPTTGSYNEQFF; cdr3_nt: TGTGCCATCAGCCCGACAACAGGCTCCTACAATGAGCAGTTCTTC
j_call: TRBJ1-5; clone_size: -; v_call: TRBV30; d_call: TRBD1; cdr3_aa: CAWTLQGEYQPQHF; cdr3_nt: TGTGCCTGGACGTTACAGGGGGAATATCAGCCCCAGCATTTT
j_call: TRBJ1-2; clone_size: -; v_call: TRBV11-2; d_call: -; cdr3_aa: CASTSSGRANYGYTF; cdr3_nt: TGTGCCAGCACCTCTTCAGGGAGGGCTAACTATGGCTACACCTTC
j_call: TRBJ2-1; clone_size: -; v_call: TRBV30; d_call: -; cdr3_aa: CAWSVLGGLDNEQFF; cdr3_nt: TGTGCCTGGAGTGTACTGGGGGGGCTGGACAATGAGCAGTTCTTC
j_call: TRBJ1-2; clone_size: -; v_call: TRBV5-1; d_call: -; cdr3_aa: CASSPPTAGYGYTF; cdr3_nt: TGCGCCAGCAGCCCCCCGACAGCGGGCTATGGCTACACCTTC
j_call: TRBJ1-1; clone_size: -; v_call: TRBV19; d_call: -; cdr3_aa: CASSPGPQNTEAFF; cdr3_nt: TGTGCCAGTAGTCCAGGACCGCAGAACACTGAAGCTTTCTTT
j_call: TRBJ1-2; clone_size: -; v_call: TRBV5-1; d_call: -; cdr3_aa: CASSLVGEGGYTF; cdr3_nt: TGCGCCAGCAGCTTGGTCGGTGAAGGCGGCTACACCTTC
j_call: TRBJ1-1; clone_size: -; v_call: TRBV11-2; d_call: TRBD1; cdr3_aa: CASSLDLPQGRVNTEAFF; cdr3_nt: TGTGCCAGCAGCTTAGATCTACCACAGGGGAGGGTGAACACTGAAGCTTTCTTT
j_call: TRBJ2-4; clone_size: -; v_call: TRBV11-2; d_call: -; cdr3_aa: CASSLREAKNIQYF; cdr3_nt: TGTGCCAGCAGCTTAAGGGAAGCCAAAAACATTCAGTACTTC
j_call: TRBJ2-7; clone_size: -; v_call: TRBV7-3; d_call: -; cdr3_aa: CASSLKGPSPTSHYEQYF; cdr3_nt: TGTGCCAGCAGCTTAAAAGGTCCCAGCCCTACTTCTCACTACGAGCAGTACTTC
j_call: TRBJ2-3; clone_size: -; v_call: TRBV10-3; d_call: TRBD2; cdr3_aa: CAISGTSGGADTQYF; cdr3_nt: TGTGCCATCAGCGGGACTAGCGGGGGGGCAGATACGCAGTATTTT
j_call: TRBJ1-1; clone_size: -; v_call: TRBV6-1; d_call: -; cdr3_aa: CASNKKAGNTEAFF; cdr3_nt: TGTGCCAGCAACAAAAAAGCGGGGAACACTGAAGCTTTCTTT
j_call: TRBJ1-5; clone_size: -; v_call: TRBV10-3; d_call: -; cdr3_aa: CAISERGDQPQHF; cdr3_nt: TGTGCCATCAGTGAGAGAGGGGACCAGCCCCAGCATTTT
j_call: TRBJ2-7; clone_size: -; v_call: TRBV5-6; d_call: -; cdr3_aa: CASSLGPTSYEQYF; cdr3_nt: TGTGCCAGCAGCCTTGGACCGACGTCCTACGAGCAGTACTTC
j_call: TRBJ1-4; clone_size: -; v_call: TRBV6-5; d_call: TRBD1; cdr3_aa: CASGTRDSHEKLFF; cdr3_nt: TGTGCCAGCGGTACCCGGGACAGCCATGAAAAACTGTTTTTT
j_call: TRBJ2-5; clone_size: -; v_call: TRBV29-1; d_call: TRBD2; cdr3_aa: CSVGLAGDRQETQYF; cdr3_nt: TGCAGCGTCGGACTAGCGGGGGACCGCCAAGAGACCCAGTACTTC
j_call: TRBJ1-4; clone_size: -; v_call: TRBV5-4; d_call: -; cdr3_aa: CASSLGPVATNEKLFF; cdr3_nt: TGTGCCAGCAGCTTGGGGCCGGTTGCAACTAATGAAAAACTGTTTTTT
j_call: TRBJ2-7; clone_size: -; v_call: TRBV19; d_call: TRBD1; cdr3_aa: CASSIESGTGAYEQYF; cdr3_nt: TGTGCCAGTAGTATAGAGTCCGGGACAGGGGCCTACGAGCAGTACTTC
j_call: TRBJ2-1; clone_size: -; v_call: TRBV5-4; d_call: TRBD2; cdr3_aa: CASSFLAGYEQFF; cdr3_nt: TGTGCCAGCAGCTTTCTAGCGGGGTACGAGCAGTTCTTC
j_call: TRBJ2-7; clone_size: -; v_call: TRBV4-2; d_call: -; cdr3_aa: CASSQDNLASATYEQYF; cdr3_nt: TGTGCCAGCAGCCAAGATAATTTGGCTAGCGCTACCTACGAGCAGTACTTC
j_call: TRBJ1-3; clone_size: -; v_call: TRBV19; d_call: -; cdr3_aa: CASREPDLSGGARNTIYF; cdr3_nt: TGTGCCAGTAGGGAGCCCGACCTATCGGGGGGCGCAAGGAACACCATATATTTT
j_call: TRBJ2-1; clone_size: -; v_call: TRBV4-3; d_call: TRBD2; cdr3_aa: CASSQEKGLAAHSWAYNEQFF; cdr3_nt: TGCGCCAGCAGCCAAGAAAAGGGACTAGCGGCCCACTCCTGGGCCTACAATGAGCAGTTCTTC
j_call: TRBJ1-4; clone_size: -; v_call: TRBV5-1; d_call: TRBD1; cdr3_aa: CASSAGTGISEKLFF; cdr3_nt: TGCGCCAGCAGCGCCGGGACAGGGATCAGTGAAAAACTGTTTTTT
j_call: TRBJ2-3; clone_size: -; v_call: TRBV19; d_call: TRBD1; cdr3_aa: CASRQGSTDTQYF; cdr3_nt: TGTGCCAGCAGACAGGGAAGCACAGATACGCAGTATTTT
j_call: TRBJ2-7; clone_size: once; v_call: TRBV28; d_call: -; cdr3_aa: CASSLWVGGHEQYF; cdr3_nt: TGTGCCAGCAGTTTGTGGGTTGGGGGCCACGAGCAGTACTTC
j_call: TRBJ2-1; clone_size: -; v_call: TRBV18; d_call: TRBD2; cdr3_aa: CASSPRLAADNEQFF; cdr3_nt: TGTGCCAGCTCACCACGACTAGCGGCCGACAATGAGCAGTTCTTC
j_call: TRBJ2-1; clone_size: -; v_call: TRBV29-1; d_call: TRBD2; cdr3_aa: CSVEELAGSYNEQFF; cdr3_nt: TGCAGCGTTGAAGAACTAGCGGGGTCCTACAATGAGCAGTTCTTC
j_call: TRBJ2-3; clone_size: -; v_call: TRBV5-6; d_call: TRBD2; cdr3_aa: CASSSGLAKSTDTQYF; cdr3_nt: TGTGCCAGCAGCTCGGGACTAGCGAAAAGCACAGATACGCAGTATTTT
j_call: TRBJ1-2; clone_size: -; v_call: TRBV6-5; d_call: -; cdr3_aa: CASSYSQGRGYTF; cdr3_nt: TGTGCCAGCAGTTACTCGCAGGGAAGGGGCTACACCTTC
j_call: TRBJ1-2; clone_size: -; v_call: TRBV27; d_call: TRBD1; cdr3_aa: CASSFEGANYGYTF; cdr3_nt: TGTGCCAGCAGTTTCGAGGGGGCGAACTATGGCTACACCTTC
j_call: TRBJ1-5; clone_size: once; v_call: TRBV6-1; d_call: -; cdr3_aa: CASSEAAQGNQPQHF; cdr3_nt: TGTGCCAGCAGTGAAGCGGCACAGGGCAATCAGCCCCAGCATTTT
j_call: TRBJ1-1; clone_size: -; v_call: TRBV11-2; d_call: -; cdr3_aa: CASSLDRYTEAFF; cdr3_nt: TGTGCCAGCAGCTTAGATAGGTACACTGAAGCTTTCTTT
j_call: TRBJ1-3; clone_size: -; v_call: TRBV6-5; d_call: -; cdr3_aa: CASSYSSPSSGNTIYF; cdr3_nt: TGTGCCAGCAGTTACTCGAGCCCTAGCTCTGGAAACACCATATATTTT
j_call: TRBJ1-4; clone_size: -; v_call: TRBV7-9; d_call: TRBD1; cdr3_aa: CASSRTGTGDEKLFF; cdr3_nt: TGTGCCAGCAGCCGAACCGGGACAGGGGATGAAAAACTGTTTTTT